The 27 T cell receptor beta chains presented below share a single source sample, sequenced in a study of control samples from healthy donors and cancer patients. The data were produced by immunoSEQ multiplex PCR, yet TCRdb's version contains in-frame clones alone and is incomplete. The table records under 100,000 clones, about nine tenths of them present only once. Sequenced sample: blood. The source is a woman aged 70 to 79 in good health.

The chain recombines TRBV19 with TRBJ2-3; D may be TRBD1 (6 bases). V was cut by 2 bases and J by 3 bases, with 12 bases left in between. The CDR3 spans 15 residues. Germline V gene sequence: CDR1 LNHDA, CDR2 SQIVND (reference sequence). The CDR3 spells CASSIKTGGTDTQYF. Written as DNA, the CDR3 is TGTGCCAGTAGTATAAAGACAGGTGGGACAGATACGCAGTATTTT. Looking up the rest from reference TRBV19 and TRBJ2-3 gives the full variable domain: DGGITQSPKYLFRKEGQNVTLSCEQNLNHDAMYWYRQDPGQGLRLIYYSQIVNDFQKGDIAEGYSVSREKKESFPLTVTSAQKNPTAFYLCASSIKTGGTDTQYFGPGTRLTVL.

The chain joins TRBV7-9 to TRBJ2-3; 8 bases match TRBD1. V lost 8 bases, J lost 11 bases, and 3 bases stayed unmatched. The CDR3 is made up of 10 amino acids. Germline V gene data show CDR1 as SEHNR and CDR2 as FQNEAQ (reference sequence). The CDR3, as DNA: TGTGCCAGCGGGGGGACAGGGCAGTATTTT. Protein sequence: CASGGTGQYF.

This sequence joins TRBV5-4 and TRBJ1-1; the D is unclear. This CDR3 has 14 amino acids. V lost 0 bases and J lost 2, with 8 bases in between. Germline V CDR1 and CDR2: SGHNT, YYREEE (reference sequence). CDR3 amino acids: CASSLDQANTEAFF. The CDR3 DNA reads TGTGCCAGCAGCTTGGACCAGGCCAACACTGAAGCTTTCTTT. The full variable domain, its missing parts supplied by reference TRBV5-4 and TRBJ1-1, is ETGVTQSPTHLIKTRGQQVTLRCSSQSGHNTVSWYQQALGQGPQFIFQYYREEENGRGNFPPRFSGLQFPNYSSELNVNALELDDSALYLCASSLDQANTEAFFGQGTRLTVV.

The CDR3, as DNA: TGTGCCAGCAGCTTAGGGATGGGACAGCAAGAGACCCAGTACTTC. Protein: CASSLGMGQQETQYF. The chain uses TRBV11-3 and TRBJ2-5; TRBD1 matches at 7 bases. Germline CDR1 is SGHNT and CDR2 is YENEEA. CDR3 length: 15 amino acids. Trimming at V came to 1 base and at J to 2 bases, leaving 4 bases not matched to a gene.

The J gene is TRBJ2-3, the V gene TRBV6-6; 7 bases line up with TRBD2. This CDR3 has 15 amino acids. After removal of 7 bases from V and 1 base from J, the junction contained 8 bases not matched to a gene. The germline V gene has CDR1 MNHNY and CDR2 SVGAGI (reference sequence). The CDR3 spells CASIGGAGGTDTQYF. CDR3 bases: TGTGCCAGCATTGGCGGGGCGGGGGGCACAGATACGCAGTATTTT.

The V and J genes are TRBV5-1 and TRBJ1-4; no definite D call. In germline, CDR1 is SGHRS, CDR2 YFSETQ. Trimming took off 0 bases at V and 8 bases at J, with 14 bases between the two ends. The CDR3 loop spans 15 amino acids. CDR3 bases: TGCGCCAGCAGCTTGGATGGGAATGCAAGGGAAAAACTGTTTTTT. Its translation: CASSLDGNAREKLFF.

The chain couples TRBV19 to TRBJ1-2; D ambiguous. Germline V gene sequence: CDR1 LNHDA, CDR2 SQIVND (reference sequence). This CDR3 spans 12 amino acids. Trimming removed 5 bases at V and 3 bases at J, with 7 bases between. DNA for the CDR3: TGTGCCAGTAGTCCCACGTACTATGGCTACACCTTC. Amino acid sequence: CASSPTYYGYTF.

The chain is built from TRBV5-1 and TRBJ2-3; 7 bases align to TRBD2. The CDR3 extends over 16 amino acids. Germline lookup yields CDR1 SGHRS and CDR2 YFSETQ. J gave up 0 bases and V 5 bases, and 9 bases lay outside the gene matches. CDR3 DNA sequence: TGCGCCAGCAGGGCGAACGGGGGGATTAGCACAGATACGCAGTATTTT. It codes for CASRANGGISTDTQYF.

The J gene is TRBJ2-1, the V gene TRBV5-1; D remains ambiguous. V lost 0 bases to trimming and J lost 2 bases, with 6 bases between them. Germline V CDR1 and CDR2: SGHRS, YFSETQ. The CDR3 is 14 amino acids. CDR3 bases: TGCGCCAGCAGCTTGGGGGTAGCCTACAATGAGCAGTTCTTC. This encodes CASSLGVAYNEQFF.

J is TRBJ1-4 and V is TRBV3-1 (or the pseudogene TRBV3-2); tentatively, D is TRBD1 (6 bases). Trimming took 7 bases from V and 8 from J, leaving 17 bases between them. CDR1 LGHDT and CDR2 YNNKEL come from the germline V gene (reference sequence). CDR3 length equals 14 residues. The CDR3 coding sequence is TGTGCCAGCACCCTACAGGGTTCAGACGAAAAACTGTTTTTT. Protein sequence: CASTLQGSDEKLFF.

The rearrangement uses TRBV2 and TRBJ1-3; D is possibly TRBD1 (5 bases). Trimming took off 3 bases at V and 4 bases at J, with 22 bases between the two ends. The CDR3 runs 18 residues. Germline V gene lookup returns CDR1 SNHLY and CDR2 FYNNEI. CDR3 coding DNA: TGTGCCAGCAGTGAGACCCACCCAGGGCTACTTTCAGGAAACACCATATATTTT. This sequence encodes CASSETHPGLLSGNTIYF.

This clone has only one observation. The V and J genes are TRBV5-1 and TRBJ2-1; perhaps TRBD2 as D (5 bases). Between the trimmed V and J ends, which lost 1 base and 4 bases, there was a span of 9 bases. Germline CDR1 is SGHRS and CDR2 is YFSETQ. This CDR3 spans 14 amino acids. CDR3 sequence reads: CASSLQAVYNEQFF. DNA for the CDR3: TGCGCCAGCAGCTTGCAAGCGGTATACAATGAGCAGTTCTTC.

The chain carries TRBV27 and TRBJ1-1, with D possibly TRBD1 on 6 matching bases. V shed 5 bases and J shed 1 base, with 23 bases lying between them. The germline gives CDR1 MNHEY, CDR2 SMNVEV (reference sequence). The CDR3 has 18 residues. CDR3 DNA: TGTGCCAGCAGTCTGCGCCCCGGGGGCAGGAGGGGGAACACTGAAGCTTTCTTT. Encoded protein: CASSLRPGGRRGNTEAFF.

The V call is TRBV5-1, the J call TRBJ2-7; tentatively, D is TRBD1 or TRBD2 (5 bases each). Per the germline V gene, CDR1 is SGHRS and CDR2 is YFSETQ. The V end lost 4 bases, the J end lost 3 bases, and 23 bases lay between the germline ends. This CDR3 spans 17 amino acids. CDR3 region: CASSEGSGSGPDYEQYF. The CDR3 DNA reads as TGCGCCAGCAGCGAGGGGTCGGGATCGGGACCTGACTACGAGCAGTACTTC.

This clone came up a few times. This rearrangement joins TRBV14 to TRBJ1-1; D possibly corresponds to TRBD1 (5 bases). The ends were cut back, 2 bases at V and 4 bases at J, with 14 bases in the middle. Germline V lookup: CDR1 SGHDN, CDR2 FVKESK. CDR3 size: 15 residues. CDR3 coding DNA: TGTGCCAGCAGCCAAAATATTGGGGCGAGCACTGAAGCTTTCTTT. It translates to CASSQNIGASTEAFF.

The chain couples TRBV11-2 to TRBJ1-1, with D hard to call. This CDR3 contains 11 residues. Germline CDR1 reads SGHAT; CDR2 reads FQNNGV. Trimming removed 2 bases at V and 2 bases at J, with 0 bases between. CDR3 sequence: CASSLNTEAFF. CDR3 nucleotides: TGTGCCAGCAGCTTAAACACTGAAGCTTTCTTT. The whole variable domain, filled in from reference TRBV11-2 and TRBJ1-1, reads EAGVAQSPRYKIIEKRQSVAFWCNPISGHATLYWYQQILGQGPKLLIQFQNNGVVDDSQLPKDRFSAERLKGVDSTLKIQPAKLEDSAVYLCASSLNTEAFFGQGTRLTVV.

In this sample, this clone turned up once. The J gene is TRBJ1-1, the V gene TRBV6-4, with 8 positions matching TRBD1. Germline loops: CDR1 MRHNA, CDR2 SNTAGT. Trimming at V came to 4 bases and at J to 1 base, leaving 2 bases not matched to a gene. The CDR3 extends over 14 amino acids. The CDR3 spells CASSADRGNTEAFF. CDR3 nucleotides: TGTGCCAGCAGTGCAGACAGGGGGAACACTGAAGCTTTCTTT.

The V call is TRBV4-1, the J call TRBJ1-1; D is unresolved. CDR1 and CDR2 (germline): MGHRA, YSYEKL. The germline V and J ends were trimmed by 3 bases and 5 bases, with 13 bases remaining between them. This CDR3 is built from 14 residues. The CDR3 region is CASSQPVRDTEAFF. The CDR3 DNA sequence: TGCGCCAGCAGCCAGCCCGTAAGGGATACTGAAGCTTTCTTT.

This clone showed up just once. The chain has TRBV6-6 and TRBJ1-6; D is possibly TRBD1 (5 bases). The CDR3 loop spans 15 amino acids. Trimming left V 6 bases short and J 6 bases short, with 15 bases between. Germline lookup yields CDR1 MNHNY and CDR2 SVGAGI (reference sequence). The DNA for the CDR3 is TGTGCCAGCAGCACTCTGGGGCTTGGTAATTCACCCCTCCACTTT. Protein product: CASSTLGLGNSPLHF.

V gene TRBV4-1 combines with J gene TRBJ2-1; 8 positions match TRBD2. With V trimmed by 5 bases and J by 8 bases, 11 bases remained unmatched. This CDR3 contains 15 residues. CDR1 MGHRA and CDR2 YSYEKL come from the germline V gene. As DNA, the CDR3 is TGCGCCAGCAGCTCCCCAGCGGGGGCCCCGGATGAGCAGTTCTTC. This translates into CASSSPAGAPDEQFF.

CDR3 nucleotide sequence: TGTGCCAGCAGCCTCGGGACAGGGTTTGACGAGCAGTACTTC. Translated, it gives CASSLGTGFDEQYF. The chain has TRBV7-2 and TRBJ2-7; 9 nucleotides line up with TRBD1. The germline V gene has CDR1 SGHTA and CDR2 FQGNSA. The CDR3 consists of 14 residues. The ends lost 5 bases at V and 5 bases at J; junction bases unmatched: 7.

In its sample, this clone was seen once. J is TRBJ2-5 and V is TRBV5-8; D gene ambiguous. The ends were cut back, 0 bases at V and 3 bases at J, with 18 bases in the middle. The length of the CDR3 is 17 residues. Germline CDR1 reads SGHTS; CDR2 reads YDEGEE. CDR3 amino acids: CASSLAAAVAPEETQYF. CDR3 DNA sequence: TGTGCCAGCAGCTTGGCCGCGGCAGTAGCCCCCGAAGAGACCCAGTACTTC. The whole variable domain, filled in from reference TRBV5-8 and TRBJ2-5, reads EAGVTQSPTHLIKTRGQQATLRCSPISGHTSVYWYQQALGLGLQFLLWYDEGEERNRGNFPPRFSGRQFPNYSSELNVNALELEDSALYLCASSLAAAVAPEETQYFGPGTRLLVL.

This chain connects TRBV24-1 to TRBJ2-1, with 10 bases identical to TRBD1. Trimming took 10 bases from V and 5 from J; bases not matched to a gene: 4. CDR1 KGHDR and CDR2 SFDVKD come from the germline V gene. CDR3 size: 13 residues. CDR3 in amino acids: CATRQGANNEQFF. For the CDR3, the DNA is TGTGCCACAAGACAGGGGGCGAACAATGAGCAGTTCTTC.

The J gene is TRBJ2-2, the V gene TRBV3-1 (or the pseudogene TRBV3-2); the D gene is possibly TRBD2 (5 bases). Trimming removed 1 base at V and 6 bases at J, with 12 bases between. The CDR3 extends over 15 amino acids. Germline loops: CDR1 LGHDT, CDR2 YNNKEL (reference sequence). The CDR3 region has the DNA TGTGCCAGCAGCCAAGGGACTCGACGGGCCGGGGAGCTGTTTTTT. Amino acid sequence: CASSQGTRRAGELFF.

In this sample, this clone turned up once. The rearrangement joins TRBV3-1 (or the pseudogene TRBV3-2) to TRBJ1-1; D not certain. There are 14 residues in the CDR3. Between the trimmed V and J ends, which lost 0 bases and 1 base, there was a span of 6 bases. The germline V gene has CDR1 LGHDT and CDR2 YNNKEL (reference sequence). The CDR3 is CASSQDTGNTEAFF. Written as DNA, the CDR3 is TGTGCCAGCAGCCAAGATACGGGGAACACTGAAGCTTTCTTT.

This rearrangement joins TRBV5-1 to TRBJ1-1; no clear D. Germline loops: CDR1 SGHRS, CDR2 YFSETQ. The V end was cut by 0 bases, the J end by 1 base, with 13 bases between. This CDR3 is 16 amino acids long. The CDR3 sequence is CASSLGQVPQNTEAFF. The DNA for the CDR3 is TGCGCCAGCAGCTTGGGGCAAGTTCCCCAGAACACTGAAGCTTTCTTT.

This chain links TRBV7-9 with TRBJ1-2, with TRBD1 as a possible D gene (5 bases). This CDR3 has 15 amino acids. The V gene's germline CDR1 is SEHNR and CDR2 FQNEAQ (reference sequence). V was cut by 8 bases and J by 6 bases, with 22 bases left in between. The CDR3 loop is CASAPDGGRINGYTF. CDR3 in DNA: TGTGCCAGCGCACCGGACGGGGGACGAATCAATGGCTACACCTTC.